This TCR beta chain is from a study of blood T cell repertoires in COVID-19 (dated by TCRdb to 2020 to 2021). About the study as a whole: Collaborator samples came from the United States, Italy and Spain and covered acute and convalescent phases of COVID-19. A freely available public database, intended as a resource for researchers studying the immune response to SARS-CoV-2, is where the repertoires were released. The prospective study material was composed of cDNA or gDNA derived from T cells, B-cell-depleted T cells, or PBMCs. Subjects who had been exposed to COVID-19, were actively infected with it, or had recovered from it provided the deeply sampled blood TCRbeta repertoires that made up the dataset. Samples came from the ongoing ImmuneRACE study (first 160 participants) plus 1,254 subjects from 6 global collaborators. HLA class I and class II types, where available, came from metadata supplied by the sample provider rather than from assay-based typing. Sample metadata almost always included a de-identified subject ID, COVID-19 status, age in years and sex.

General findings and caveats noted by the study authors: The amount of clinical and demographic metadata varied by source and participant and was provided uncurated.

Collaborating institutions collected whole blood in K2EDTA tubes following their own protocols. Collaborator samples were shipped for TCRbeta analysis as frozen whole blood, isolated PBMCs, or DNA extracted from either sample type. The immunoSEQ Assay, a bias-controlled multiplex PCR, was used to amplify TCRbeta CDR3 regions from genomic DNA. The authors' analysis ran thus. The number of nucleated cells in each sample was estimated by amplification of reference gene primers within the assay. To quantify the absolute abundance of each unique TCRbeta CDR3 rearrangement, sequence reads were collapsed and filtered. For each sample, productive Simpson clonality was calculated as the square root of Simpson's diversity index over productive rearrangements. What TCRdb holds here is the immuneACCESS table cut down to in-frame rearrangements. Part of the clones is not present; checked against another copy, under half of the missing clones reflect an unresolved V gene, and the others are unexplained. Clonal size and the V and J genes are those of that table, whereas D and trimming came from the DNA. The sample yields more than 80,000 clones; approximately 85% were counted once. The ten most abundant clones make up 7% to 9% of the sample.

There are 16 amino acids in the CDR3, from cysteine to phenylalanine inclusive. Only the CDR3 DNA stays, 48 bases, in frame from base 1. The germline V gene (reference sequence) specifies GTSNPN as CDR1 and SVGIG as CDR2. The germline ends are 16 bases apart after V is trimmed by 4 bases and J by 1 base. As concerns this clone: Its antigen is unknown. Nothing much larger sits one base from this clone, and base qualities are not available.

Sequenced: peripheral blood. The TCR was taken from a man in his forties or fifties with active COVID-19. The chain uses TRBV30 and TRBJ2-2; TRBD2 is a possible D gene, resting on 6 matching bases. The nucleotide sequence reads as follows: TGTGCCTGGATCCGGGGCAGGAGGGTGAACACCGGGGAGCTGTTTTTT. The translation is CAWIRGRRVNTGELFF.